This T cell receptor (beta chain) was captured in a study of blood T cell repertoires in COVID-19. About the research overall: PBMCs, B-cell-depleted T cells, or T cells provided the cDNA or gDNA that made up the material.

The germline V gene has CDR1 GTSNPN and CDR2 SVGIG (reference sequence). This CDR3 comprises 14 residues. The junction had 5 bases not matched to a gene; V was cut back by 5 bases and J by 3 bases. This clone was seen only once. Participants' reported clinical history set cohort assignment. Symptom resolution, clearance, or two negative PCRs marked the recovered donors of Cohort 3. Method: immunoSEQ multiplex PCR; TCRdb's copy keeps in-frame clones and lacks some. The sample records 500,000 or so clones, 87% being singletons. This chain joins TRBV30 and TRBJ2-5; the match to TRBD2 covers 11 bases. The sequence was obtained from a woman aged 18-29 years who had recovered from COVID-19. The sequenced sample consisted of PBMCs or T cells enriched from blood (not recorded which). This CDR3 is CAWRTSGLEETQYF. As DNA, the CDR3 is TGTGCCTGGCGGACTAGCGGGTTGGAAGAGACCCAGTACTTC.